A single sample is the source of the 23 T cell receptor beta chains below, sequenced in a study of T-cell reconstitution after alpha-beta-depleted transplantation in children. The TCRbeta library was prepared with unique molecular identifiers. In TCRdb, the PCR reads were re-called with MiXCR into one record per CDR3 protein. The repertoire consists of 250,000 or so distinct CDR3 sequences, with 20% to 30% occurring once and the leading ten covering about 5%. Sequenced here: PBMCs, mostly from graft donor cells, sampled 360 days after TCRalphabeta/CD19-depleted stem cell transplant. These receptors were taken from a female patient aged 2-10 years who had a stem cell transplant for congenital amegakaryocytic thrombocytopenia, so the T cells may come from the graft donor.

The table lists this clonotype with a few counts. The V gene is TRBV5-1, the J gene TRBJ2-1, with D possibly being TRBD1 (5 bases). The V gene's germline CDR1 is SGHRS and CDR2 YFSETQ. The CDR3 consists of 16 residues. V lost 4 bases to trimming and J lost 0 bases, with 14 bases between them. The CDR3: CASSPDITSSYNEQFF. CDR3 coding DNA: TGCGCCAGCAGCCCGGACATCACCAGCTCCTACAATGAGCAGTTCTTC.

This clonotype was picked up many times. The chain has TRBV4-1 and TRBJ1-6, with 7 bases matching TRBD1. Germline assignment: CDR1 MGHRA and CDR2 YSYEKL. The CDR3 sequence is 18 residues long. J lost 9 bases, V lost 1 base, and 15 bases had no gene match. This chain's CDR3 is CASSQGVQWGTEPSPLHF. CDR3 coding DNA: TGCGCCAGCAGCCAAGGGGTGCAATGGGGGACAGAGCCTTCACCCCTCCACTTT.

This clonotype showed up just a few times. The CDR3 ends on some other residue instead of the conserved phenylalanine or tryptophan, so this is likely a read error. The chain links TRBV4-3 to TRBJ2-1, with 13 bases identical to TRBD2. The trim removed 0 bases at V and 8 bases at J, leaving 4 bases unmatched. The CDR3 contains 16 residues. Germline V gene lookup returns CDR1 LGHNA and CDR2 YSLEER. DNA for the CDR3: TGCGCCAGCAGCCAAGACGCGACTAGCGGGAGGTATGAGCAGTTCTTG. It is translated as CASSQDATSGRYEQFL.

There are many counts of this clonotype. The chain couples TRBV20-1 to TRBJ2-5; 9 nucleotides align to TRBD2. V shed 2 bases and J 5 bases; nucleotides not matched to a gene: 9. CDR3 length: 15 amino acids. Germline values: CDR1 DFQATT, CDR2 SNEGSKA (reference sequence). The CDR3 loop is CSARLAGRFGETQYF. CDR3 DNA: TGCAGTGCTAGACTAGCGGGAAGGTTCGGGGAGACCCAGTACTTC.

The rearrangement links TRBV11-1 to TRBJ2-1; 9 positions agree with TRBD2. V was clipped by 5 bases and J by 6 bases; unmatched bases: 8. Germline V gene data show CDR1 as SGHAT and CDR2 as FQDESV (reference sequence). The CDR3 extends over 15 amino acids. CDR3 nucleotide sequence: TGTGCCAGCAGCAAGAGCGGGAGGAGTTGCAATGAGCAGTTCTTC. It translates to CASSKSGRSCNEQFF.

The CDR3 DNA sequence: TGTGCCAGCAGTCAGGGACTAGCGGGGGGCCTCGAGCAGTACTTC. Its protein product is CASSQGLAGGLEQYF. This chain connects TRBV6-1 to TRBJ2-7; TRBD2 aligns across 15 bases. CDR1 and CDR2 from the germline V gene are MNHNS and SASEGT. There are 15 residues in the CDR3. J was trimmed by 6 bases and V by 5 bases; bases with no gene match: 5.

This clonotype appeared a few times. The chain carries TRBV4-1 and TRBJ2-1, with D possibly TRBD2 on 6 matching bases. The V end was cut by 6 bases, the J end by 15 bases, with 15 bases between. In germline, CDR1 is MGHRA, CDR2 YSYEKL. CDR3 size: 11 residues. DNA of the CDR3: TGCGCCAGCAGGGCAGGCCTAGCGCTGTTCTTC. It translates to CASRAGLALFF.

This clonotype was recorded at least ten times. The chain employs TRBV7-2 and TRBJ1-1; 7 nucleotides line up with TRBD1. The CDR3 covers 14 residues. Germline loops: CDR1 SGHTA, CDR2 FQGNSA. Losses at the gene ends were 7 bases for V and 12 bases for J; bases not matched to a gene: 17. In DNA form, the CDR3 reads TGTGCCAGCAACCTGACCCCGGGGACAGACATTACTTTCTTT. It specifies CASNLTPGTDITFF.

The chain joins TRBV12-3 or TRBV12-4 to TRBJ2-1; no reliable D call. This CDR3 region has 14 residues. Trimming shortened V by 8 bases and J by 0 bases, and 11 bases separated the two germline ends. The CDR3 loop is CASWRRLSYNEQFF. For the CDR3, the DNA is TGTGCCAGCTGGCGTCGACTCTCCTACAATGAGCAGTTCTTC.

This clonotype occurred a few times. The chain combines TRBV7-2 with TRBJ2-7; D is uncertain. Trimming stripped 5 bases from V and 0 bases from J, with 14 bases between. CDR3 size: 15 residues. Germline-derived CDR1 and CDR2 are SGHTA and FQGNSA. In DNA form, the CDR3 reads TGTGCCAGCAGCGTCGAATGGGAAAGCTCCTACGAGCAGTACTTC. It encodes CASSVEWESSYEQYF.

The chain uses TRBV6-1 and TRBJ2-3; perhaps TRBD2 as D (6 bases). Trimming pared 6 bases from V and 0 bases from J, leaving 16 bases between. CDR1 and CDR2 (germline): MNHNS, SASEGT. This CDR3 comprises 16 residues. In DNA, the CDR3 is TGTGCCAGCAGCCCTCTTTCGCGGGGTAGCACAGATACGCAGTATTTT. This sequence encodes CASSPLSRGSTDTQYF.

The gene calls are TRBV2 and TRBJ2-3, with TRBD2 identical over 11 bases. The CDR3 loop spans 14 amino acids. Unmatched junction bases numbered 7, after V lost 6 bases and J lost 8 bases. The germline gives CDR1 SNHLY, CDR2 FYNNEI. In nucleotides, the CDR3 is TGTGCCAGCAGAGCAACTAGCGGGGGAGCTACGCAGTATTTT. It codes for CASRATSGGATQYF. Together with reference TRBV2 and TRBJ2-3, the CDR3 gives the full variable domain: EPEVTQTPSHQVTQMGQEVILRCVPISNHLYFYWYRQILGQKVEFLVSFYNNEISEKSEIFDDQFSVERPDGSNFTLKIRSTKLEDSAMYFCASRATSGGATQYFGPGTRLTVL.

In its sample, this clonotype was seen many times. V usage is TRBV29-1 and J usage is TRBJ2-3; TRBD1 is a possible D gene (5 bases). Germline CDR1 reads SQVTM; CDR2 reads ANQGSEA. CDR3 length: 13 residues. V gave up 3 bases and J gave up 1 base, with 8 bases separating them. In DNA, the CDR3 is TGCAGCGTTGAGATAGGGGGCACAGATACGCAGTATTTT. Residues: CSVEIGGTDTQYF.

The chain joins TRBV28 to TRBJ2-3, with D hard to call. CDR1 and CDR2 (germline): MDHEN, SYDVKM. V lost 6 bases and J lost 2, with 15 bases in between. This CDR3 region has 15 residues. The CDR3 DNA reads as TGTGCCAGCAGCGAAACCCCCCTGGTCACAGATACGCAGTATTTT. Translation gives CASSETPLVTDTQYF.

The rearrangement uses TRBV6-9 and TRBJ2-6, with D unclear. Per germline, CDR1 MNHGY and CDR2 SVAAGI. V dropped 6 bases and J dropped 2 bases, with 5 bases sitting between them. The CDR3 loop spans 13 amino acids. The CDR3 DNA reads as TGTGCCAGCAGGCGAGCTGGGGCCAACGTCCTGACTTTC. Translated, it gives CASRRAGANVLTF.

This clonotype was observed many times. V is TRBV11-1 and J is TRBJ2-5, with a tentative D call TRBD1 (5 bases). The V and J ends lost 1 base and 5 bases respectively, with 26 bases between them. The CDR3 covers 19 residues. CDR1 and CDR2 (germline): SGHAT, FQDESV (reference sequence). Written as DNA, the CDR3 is TGTGCCAGCAGCTTAGTCGCATCGGTCGGCAGGGCGGATTGGGAGACCCAGTACTTC. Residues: CASSLVASVGRADWETQYF.

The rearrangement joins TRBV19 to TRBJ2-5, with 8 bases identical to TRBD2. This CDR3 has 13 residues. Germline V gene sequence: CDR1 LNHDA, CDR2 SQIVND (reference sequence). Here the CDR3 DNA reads TGTGCTTCCTCGAGCGGGAGTGGAGAGACCCAGTACTTC. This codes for CASSSGSGETQYF.

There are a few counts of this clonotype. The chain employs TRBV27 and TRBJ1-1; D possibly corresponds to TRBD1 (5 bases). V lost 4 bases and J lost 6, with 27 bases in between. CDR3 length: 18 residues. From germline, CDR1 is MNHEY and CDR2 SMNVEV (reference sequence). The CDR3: CASSSPPLMTAKLAEAFF. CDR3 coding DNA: TGTGCCAGCAGTTCACCACCTTTGATGACAGCCAAGCTCGCTGAAGCTTTCTTT.

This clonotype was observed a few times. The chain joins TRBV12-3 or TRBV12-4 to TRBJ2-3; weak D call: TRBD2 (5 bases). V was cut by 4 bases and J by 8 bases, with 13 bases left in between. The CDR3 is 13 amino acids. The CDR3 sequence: CASSSISGVTQYF. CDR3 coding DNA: TGTGCCAGCAGTTCCATAAGCGGCGTTACGCAGTATTTT.

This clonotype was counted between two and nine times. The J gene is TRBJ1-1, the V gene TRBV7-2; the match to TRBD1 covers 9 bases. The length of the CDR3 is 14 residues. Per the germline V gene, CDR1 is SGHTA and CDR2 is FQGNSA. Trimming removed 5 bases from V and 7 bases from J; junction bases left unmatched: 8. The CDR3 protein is CASSTYDRGDEAFF. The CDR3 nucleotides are TGTGCCAGCAGCACCTACGACAGGGGGGATGAAGCTTTCTTT.

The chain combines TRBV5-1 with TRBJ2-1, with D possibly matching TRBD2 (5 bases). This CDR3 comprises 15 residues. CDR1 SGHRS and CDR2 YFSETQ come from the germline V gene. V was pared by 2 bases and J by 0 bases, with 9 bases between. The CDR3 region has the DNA TGCGCCAGCAGCTTTACTGGGAGCTCCTACAATGAGCAGTTCTTC. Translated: CASSFTGSSYNEQFF.

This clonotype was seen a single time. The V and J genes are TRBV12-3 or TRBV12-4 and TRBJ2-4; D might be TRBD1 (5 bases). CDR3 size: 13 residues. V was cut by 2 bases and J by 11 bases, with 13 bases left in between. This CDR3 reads CASSLPSRGVQYF. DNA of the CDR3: TGTGCCAGCAGTTTACCCTCTAGGGGTGTTCAGTACTTC.

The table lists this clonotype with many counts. CDR3 nucleotides: TGTGCCAGCAGTTACTCGAGAGGATATAGCAATCAGCCCCAGCATTTT. Translating gives CASSYSRGYSNQPQHF. This chain connects TRBV6-2 or TRBV6-3 to TRBJ1-5; no clear D. Germline CDR1 and CDR2: MNHEY and SVGEGT. V was pared by 0 bases and J by 0 bases, with 9 bases between. CDR3 length equals 16 residues.